What follows describes a single TCR beta chain. What this receptor recognizes is not known. The input lacks base qualities; no much larger clone sits a single base away. The protocol used for the library was the immunoSEQ multiplex PCR assay. TCRdb carries this immuneACCESS record with in-frame sequences only. Its versions omit some clonotypes, under half of them owing to an unresolved V gene in the studies checked, with the rest unexplained. The sample table shows more than 75,000 clones, and about three quarters are seen once. The leading ten clones occupy more than 13% of the sample. The data stem from a study of radiotherapy plus CTLA-4 blockade in lung cancer (dated by TCRdb to 2016 to 2019). Study-wide context: Among the enrolled patients, around 17% had an objective response, and less than 40% reached disease control. General findings and caveats noted by the study authors: The strongest predictors of response were reported to be early dynamic shifts in blood T cell clones along with a rise in serum interferon-beta following radiation. TCR clones derived from tumors expanded in peripheral blood after treatment with radiotherapy and ipilimumab.

Trimming removed 0 bases from V and 7 bases from J; the gene matches leave 1 base unexplained. The CDR3 contains 15 residues, cysteine and phenylalanine counted. CDR3 DNA is the only sequence kept; it has 45 bases, read in frame from the first base. Reading the germline V gene (reference sequence) gives CDR1 MNHNY and CDR2 SVGAGI. The study evaluated CTLA-4 blockade (ipilimumab) given together with focal radiation therapy in patients who had chemo-refractory metastatic non-small-cell lung cancer. The sequence was collected from a human donor with non-small cell lung cancer that progressed on radiotherapy plus ipilimumab. The V gene is TRBV6-6 and the J gene is TRBJ2-1; 12 central bases correspond to TRBD2. The specimen comprised peripheral blood, sampled from a patient treated with radiotherapy plus ipilimumab. CDR3 reads: CASSYSGTSGNEQFF. The bases read TGTGCCAGCAGTTACTCCGGGACTAGCGGGAATGAGCAGTTCTTC.